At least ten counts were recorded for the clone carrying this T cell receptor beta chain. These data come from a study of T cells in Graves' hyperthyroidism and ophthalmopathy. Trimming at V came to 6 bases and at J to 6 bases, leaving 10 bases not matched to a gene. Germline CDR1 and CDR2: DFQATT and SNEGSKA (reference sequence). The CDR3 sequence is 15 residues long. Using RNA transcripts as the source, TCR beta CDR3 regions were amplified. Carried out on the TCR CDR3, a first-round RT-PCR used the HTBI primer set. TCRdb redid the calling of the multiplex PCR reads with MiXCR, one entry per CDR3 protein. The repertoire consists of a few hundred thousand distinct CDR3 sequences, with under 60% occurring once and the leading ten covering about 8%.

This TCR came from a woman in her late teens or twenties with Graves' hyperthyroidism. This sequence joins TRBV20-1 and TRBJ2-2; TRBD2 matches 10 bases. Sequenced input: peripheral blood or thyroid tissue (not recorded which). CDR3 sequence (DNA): TGCAGTGCGAGTGGGGCTAGCGGGAGCCCCGGGGAGCTGTTTTTT. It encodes CSASGASGSPGELFF.